The 8 T cell receptor beta chains listed next were all sequenced from one sample in a study of blood T cell repertoires in COVID-19. TCRdb keeps only in-frame clones here, not all; method: immunoSEQ multiplex PCR. The repertoire has around 180,000 clones, roughly 88% of them found once; the top ten carry 6.9%. The material sequenced was peripheral blood. All receptors derive from a man at least 80 years old with COVID-19, enrolled during active disease.

This clone was detected only a few times. The chain is built from TRBV18 and TRBJ1-4; D unresolved. Germline V gene data show CDR1 as KGHSH and CDR2 as LQKENI. This CDR3 is built from 15 residues. Trimming shortened V by 3 bases and J by 4 bases, and 12 bases separated the two germline ends. CDR3 DNA sequence: TGTGCCAGCTCACCTTTCGGTTTTCGTAATGAAAAACTGTTTTTT. Protein: CASSPFGFRNEKLFF.

CDR3 in DNA: TGTGCCAGCAGCCAAGATACCCTTTTCGCCGGGGTGTCTGAAGCTTTCTTT. Residues: CASSQDTLFAGVSEAFF. This chain connects TRBV3-1 (or the pseudogene TRBV3-2) to TRBJ1-1; D unresolved. Germline V gene lookup returns CDR1 LGHDT and CDR2 YNNKEL (reference sequence). The CDR3 loop spans 17 amino acids. V shed 0 bases and J shed 6 bases, with 20 bases lying between them.

This chain links TRBV7-3 with TRBJ2-1, with D perhaps matching TRBD1 (5 bases). The CDR3 runs to 14 residues. Per germline, CDR1 SGHTA and CDR2 FQGTGA. Trimming took 4 bases from V and 5 from J, leaving 12 bases between them. Here the CDR3 DNA reads TGTGCCAGCAGCTCAATCGACAGTAACAATGAGCAGTTCTTC. It translates to CASSSIDSNNEQFF.

The V gene is TRBV6-5, the J gene TRBJ2-2; D not resolved. Germline values: CDR1 MNHEY, CDR2 SVGAGI. Between the trimmed V and J ends, which lost 6 bases and 5 bases, there was a span of 10 bases. The CDR3 totals 13 residues. The CDR3 bases are TGTGCCAGCAGAGTTTACATTACCGGGGAGCTGTTTTTT. Translating it yields CASRVYITGELFF.

The V and J genes are TRBV6-5 and TRBJ2-7, with D perhaps TRBD1 (6 bases). CDR1 and CDR2 (germline): MNHEY, SVGAGI. V dropped 8 bases and J dropped 6 bases, with 14 bases sitting between them. CDR3 length: 12 residues. The CDR3 protein is CASAYTGIEQYF. CDR3 bases: TGTGCCAGCGCGTACACAGGGATCGAGCAGTACTTC.

The table lists this clone with a few counts. The chain links TRBV4-2 to TRBJ2-5, with 10 bases fitting TRBD2. J lost 4 bases, V lost 1 base, and 3 bases had no gene match. Germline V lookup: CDR1 LGHNA, CDR2 YNFKEQ. The CDR3 runs 15 residues. The CDR3 reads CASSQASGGVETQYF. The CDR3, as DNA: TGTGCCAGCAGCCAAGCTAGCGGGGGAGTAGAGACCCAGTACTTC.

The rearrangement joins TRBV4-2 to TRBJ2-7, with a weak D call TRBD1 (5 bases). The CDR3 is made up of 14 amino acids. The V gene's germline CDR1 is LGHNA and CDR2 YNFKEQ. The V and J ends lost 2 bases and 0 bases respectively, with 8 bases between them. The chain's CDR3 is CASSQTGASYEQYF. Here the CDR3 DNA reads TGTGCCAGCAGCCAAACAGGAGCCTCCTACGAGCAGTACTTC.

In this sample, this clone turned up once. The gene calls are TRBV19 and TRBJ1-1; tentative D call: TRBD1 (6 bases). Germline lookup yields CDR1 LNHDA and CDR2 SQIVND (reference sequence). Trimming cost V 5 bases and J 0 bases, with 10 bases left between them. This CDR3 region has 14 residues. The DNA for the CDR3 is TGTGCCAGTAGTCCTGGACAGCTGAACACTGAAGCTTTCTTT. This gives the protein CASSPGQLNTEAFF.